A single sample is the source of the 19 T cell receptor beta chains below, sequenced in a study of CD8 T cells in Susac syndrome. Reverse transcription of roughly 0.5 to 1 ug RNA used random hexamers. Each CDR3 protein gets one entry after TCRdb re-called the immunoSEQ multiplex PCR reads with MiXCR. The sample comprises roughly 140,000 distinct CDR3 sequences, roughly 94% of which are singletons, and 0.2% to 0.25% rests with the top ten. The sample comprised CD8+ T cells from PBMCs. All receptors come from a human donor with multiple sclerosis.

The chain recombines TRBV2 with TRBJ1-2; TRBD1 matches 7 bases. From germline, CDR1 is SNHLY and CDR2 FYNNEI. J was trimmed by 2 bases and V by 7 bases; bases with no gene match: 4. The CDR3 runs to 13 residues. This CDR3 is CASNDRVNYGYTF. Here the CDR3 DNA reads TGTGCCAGCAATGACAGGGTGAACTATGGCTACACCTTC.

The J gene is TRBJ1-4, the V gene TRBV14; D is unresolved. Germline lookup yields CDR1 SGHDN and CDR2 FVKESK. V was trimmed by 1 base and J by 4 bases, leaving 10 bases between them. The CDR3 has 15 amino acids. The CDR3 coding sequence is TGTGCCAGCAGCCAAGGAGGACGGTATAATGAAAAACTGTTTTTT. This gives the protein CASSQGGRYNEKLFF.

This chain connects TRBV3-1 to TRBJ2-1, with 9 bases that match TRBD2. The germline V gene encodes CDR1 LGHDT and CDR2 YNNKEL (reference sequence). V dropped 1 base and J dropped 3; count of bases not matched to a gene: 16. The CDR3 is made up of 20 amino acids. The CDR3 region is CASSQVGGAGGPTIYNEQFF. The CDR3 DNA sequence: TGTGCCAGCAGCCAAGTCGGAGGAGCGGGGGGACCCACTATCTACAATGAGCAGTTCTTC.

This clonotype was seen once. For the CDR3, the DNA is TGTGCCTGGAGTGTATCAGGGACTAACACTGAAGCTTTCTTT. It codes for CAWSVSGTNTEAFF. V and J are TRBV30 and TRBJ1-1; the D gene is possibly TRBD1 (5 bases). The ends were cut back, 0 bases at V and 2 bases at J, with 10 bases in the middle. The germline V gene encodes CDR1 GTSNPN and CDR2 SVGIG (reference sequence). The CDR3 length is 14 residues.

CDR3 DNA: TGTGCAAGAAAATCAGGAGGCACTGAAGCTTTCTTT. It is translated as CARKSGGTEAFF. V and J are TRBV30 and TRBJ1-1; no reliable D call. The CDR3 has 12 amino acids. The V gene's germline CDR1 is GTSNPN and CDR2 SVGIG (reference sequence).

This chain joins TRBV7-9 and TRBJ1-2; a weak D match, TRBD1 (5 bases). With 1 base removed from V and 8 bases from J, the gap between germline ends came to 14 bases. From germline, CDR1 is SEHNR and CDR2 FQNEAQ (reference sequence). CDR3 length equals 14 residues. The CDR3 DNA follows: TGTGCCAGCAGCTTAGGATTGCCCAGGGAAGGCTACACCTTC. Translating it yields CASSLGLPREGYTF.

The chain links TRBV5-4 to TRBJ2-3; 7 nucleotides align to TRBD2. The V gene end was trimmed by 4 bases and the J gene end by 8 bases; junction bases not matched to a gene: 4. Germline V gene sequence: CDR1 SGHNT, CDR2 YYREEE (reference sequence). The length of the CDR3 is 12 residues. CDR3 DNA sequence: TGTGCCAGCAGCCCTGAGCGGGGTACGCAGTATTTT. Translated: CASSPERGTQYF.

The V and J genes are TRBV5-6 and TRBJ2-1; 7 bases map to TRBD1. CDR3 length: 15 amino acids. V lost 4 bases to trimming and J lost 7 bases; unmatched junction nucleotides: 11. The germline V gene has CDR1 SGHDT and CDR2 YYEEEE. The CDR3 coding sequence is TGTGCCAGCAGCCCAAACAGGGGATTTTGGAATGAGCAGTTCTTC. It is translated as CASSPNRGFWNEQFF.

In DNA, the CDR3 is TGTGCCAGCAATCCAGGGGTCTATGGCTACACCTTC. It translates to CASNPGVYGYTF. The chain couples TRBV2 to TRBJ1-2, with D possibly matching TRBD1 (6 bases). Germline V CDR1 and CDR2: SNHLY, FYNNEI. V was clipped by 7 bases and J by 4 bases, with 10 bases between them. The CDR3 consists of 12 residues.

The chain uses TRBV6-4 and TRBJ2-7, with 8 bases fitting TRBD2. Looked up from germline, CDR1 is MRHNA and CDR2 is SNTAGT. The CDR3 is 15 amino acids. Trimming cost V 4 bases and J 1 base; bases outside gene matches: 6. The CDR3 sequence is CASSAVGGGSYEQYF. CDR3 DNA: TGTGCCAGCAGTGCAGTCGGCGGGGGGTCCTACGAGCAGTACTTC.

The genes are TRBV6-1 and TRBJ1-1; no clear D. Trimming cost V 4 bases and J 7 bases, with 10 bases left between them. The CDR3 is made up of 12 amino acids. In germline, CDR1 is MNHNS, CDR2 SASEGT. The DNA for the CDR3 is TGTGCCAGCAGTGCCTCAGAGAGTGAAGCTTTCTTT. Protein: CASSASESEAFF.

The chain employs TRBV6-6 and TRBJ1-6, with unresolved D. Germline V gives CDR1 MNHNY, CDR2 SVGAGI (reference sequence). CDR3 length: 14 residues. With 7 bases removed from V and 0 bases from J, the gap between germline ends came to 7 bases. The CDR3 reads CASTWSSYNSPLHF. CDR3 nucleotides: TGTGCCAGCACATGGAGCTCCTATAATTCACCCCTCCACTTT.

V is TRBV9 and J is TRBJ1-3; D gene uncertain. Trimming took 4 bases from V and 2 from J, leaving 10 bases between them. The CDR3 consists of 14 residues. Germline V gene sequence: CDR1 SGDLS, CDR2 YYNGEE. CDR3 sequence: CASSPGGTGNTIYF. CDR3 bases: TGTGCCAGCAGCCCAGGTGGGACTGGAAACACCATATATTTT.

The table lists this clonotype with a count of one. The chain recombines TRBV13 with TRBJ2-7, with D perhaps TRBD2 (5 bases). Trimming pared 5 bases from V and 0 bases from J, leaving 8 bases between. CDR1 PRHDT and CDR2 FYEKMQ come from the germline V gene (reference sequence). This CDR3 comprises 13 residues. The CDR3 nucleotides are TGTGCCAGCAGCCGGGGTAGCTCCTACGAGCAGTACTTC. This gives the protein CASSRGSSYEQYF.

V gene TRBV4-3 combines with J gene TRBJ2-7, with a weak D call TRBD2 (6 bases). The CDR3 is 15 amino acids. Germline V lookup: CDR1 LGHNA, CDR2 YSLEER. Trimming shortened V by 0 bases and J by 3 bases, and 12 bases separated the two germline ends. The CDR3 loop is CASSQDRMGGYEQYF. In DNA, the CDR3 is TGCGCCAGCAGCCAAGATCGGATGGGGGGCTACGAGCAGTACTTC.

The chain couples TRBV14 to TRBJ2-1; D is undetermined. The CDR3 runs 17 residues. Deletions cut 4 bases from V and 2 bases from J, with 18 bases between. Germline lookup yields CDR1 SGHDN and CDR2 FVKESK. Here the CDR3 DNA reads TGTGCCAGCAGCCCCGCCATGCCAGCTCTTACCTACAATGAGCAGTTCTTC. Amino acids: CASSPAMPALTYNEQFF. The full variable domain, rest sourced from reference TRBV14 and TRBJ2-1, is EAGVTQFPSHSVIEKGQTVTLRCDPISGHDNLYWYRRVMGKEIKFLLHFVKESKQDESGMPNNRFLAERTGGTYSTLKVQPAELEDSGVYFCASSPAMPALTYNEQFFGPGTRLTVL.

The table lists this clonotype with a few counts. The chain links TRBV7-9 to TRBJ2-7, with 7 bases identical to TRBD1. The CDR3 is 14 residues long. With V trimmed by 2 bases and J by 2 bases, 3 bases remained unmatched. Germline V gene sequence: CDR1 SEHNR, CDR2 FQNEAQ (reference sequence). The CDR3 nucleotides read TGTGCCAGCAGCTTACGGACAGGACCCTACGAGCAGTACTTC. This translates into CASSLRTGPYEQYF.

The chain uses TRBV20-1 and TRBJ2-7; tentatively, D is TRBD2 (5 bases). CDR3 length: 15 residues. V was shortened by 0 bases and J by 3 bases, with 15 bases between the two germline ends. Per the germline V gene, CDR1 is DFQATT and CDR2 is SNEGSKA (reference sequence). Written as DNA, the CDR3 is TGCAGTGCTAGAGATCTCGGGGTTGTGAGCTACGAGCAGTACTTC. Translated, it gives CSARDLGVVSYEQYF.

This rearrangement joins TRBV20-1 to TRBJ1-2; no firm D call. Trimming shortened V by 4 bases and J by 3 bases, and 0 bases separated the two germline ends. The CDR3 covers 9 residues. In germline, CDR1 is DFQATT, CDR2 SNEGSKA (reference sequence). The CDR3 DNA follows: TGCAGTGCTAACTATGGCTACACCTTC. It encodes CSANYGYTF.